This TCR beta chain was sequenced for a study of blood T cells in healthy people across ages. A second roughly 6 to 12 cycle PCR used barcoded and J-beta primers. One entry per CDR3 protein results from TCRdb running MiXCR on the 5' RACE reads. The profile covers some 1.5 million distinct CDR3 sequences, with roughly 43% appearing a single time and approximately 4.1% taken by the ten largest. With respect to this clonotype: Its cognate antigen is unknown.

J was trimmed by 4 bases and V by 3 bases; bases with no gene match: 7. The CDR3 is 17 residues long. Germline CDR1 SGDLS, CDR2 YYNGEE. Staff drew approximately 9.1 milliliters of peripheral blood from each donor. Study-wide results and caveats: Across the age range, TCR beta diversity per million T cells fell in a roughly linear way. Conclusively comparing naive with antigen-experienced cells was impossible with unsorted PBMCs. Diversity was higher, and naive CD4+ cells more numerous, in long-lived donors than in aged donors.

The sample comprised blood. The chain joins TRBV9 to TRBJ2-1, with 13 bases matching TRBD2. The sequence was obtained from a woman younger than 30 in good health. Here the CDR3 reads CASSERTSGSRYNEQFF. The CDR3 DNA follows: TGTGCCAGCAGCGAACGGACTAGCGGGAGTCGGTACAATGAGCAGTTCTTC.